The sequence of this T cell receptor (beta chain) was determined in a study of CD8+CD57+ T cells in acquired aplastic anemia (dated by TCRdb to 2016 to 2019). For context, the study as a whole: Extracted DNA from sorted CD4+ and CD8+ cells averaged about 2.9 ug, ranging from about 0.18 to 27.4 ug. CD8+CD57+ expansion was defined as a frequency above the mean frequency observed in healthy subjects. What the work shows at the level of the full study, not this receptor alone: Between patients and healthy controls, no significant difference in CD8+ Simpson's diversity was found (P=0.060). Roughly 31 CD8+ CDR3 sequences were shared between patients and controls but appeared highly expressed in patients and within their immunodominant clones.

TCR beta VDJ combination and CDR3 sequence profiling used genomic DNA as the template. An Illumina HiSeq 2000 was the platform used for TCR repertoire sequencing. The authors' analysis ran thus. Repertoires were assessed using TRBV/TRBJ rearrangement plots, CDR3 size and DJ length profiles, and Simpson's diversity index. The most abundant DNA sequence in the deep sequencing data was taken as the immunodominant clone. CDR3 amino acid sequences were screened for sharing across subjects and compared with published repertoires and the VDJdb database. In-frame beta chains were kept once TCRdb had trimmed the public reads at Q25 with fastp and called clones with MiXCR. Each CDR3 protein appears once, grouped with its most common genes and DNA. It is TCRdb's table, rather than the study itself, that gives the V and J calls and clone size. The sample table contains about 40,000 distinct CDR3 sequences; only one count was recorded for 60% to 80% of them. Clones ranked in the top ten supply 59% of the sample.

Expansion of CD8+CD57+ cells had been shown by flow cytometry in the patients chosen for sequencing. All patients had severe acquired aplastic anemia diagnosed by International Study of Aplastic Anemia and Agranulocytosis and Camitta criteria. Patients had received no therapy at the time of blood sampling. TCR repertoires of sorted CD4+ and CD8+ blood T cells from severe aplastic anemia patients and healthy subjects were deep-sequenced in the study. In the USA, patient enrollment took place under clinicaltrials.gov protocols 00001620, 01623167, 00001397, 00071045, 00081523 and 00961064. Ficoll-Paque density gradient centrifugation was used to isolate peripheral blood mononuclear cells. Before DNA extraction, CD4+ and CD8+ T cells were sorted by FACS or by magnetic beads. The germline V gene specifies MNHNS as CDR1 and SASEGT as CDR2. Reading from cysteine to phenylalanine, the CDR3 counts 14 amino acids. Only CDR3 DNA is held: 42 bases, read in frame from base 1. Deletion took 3 bases off V and 7 bases off J, with a span of 15 bases between the germline ends.

This clonotype was recorded at least ten times. It has no known antigen specificity. No base quality values were provided; no much bigger clone lies one nucleotide off. The TCR sequence derives from a human donor with aplastic anemia. Material: sorted CD4+, CD8+, or CD8+CD57+ T cells (not recorded which) from PBMCs. This receptor chain uses TRBV6-1 and TRBJ1-2; TRBD1 could be the D gene, as 6 bases match. The CDR3: CASSDLWGAGGYTF. DNA sequence: TGTGCCAGCAGTGACCTTTGGGGGGCAGGTGGCTACACCTTC.